The 18 T cell receptor beta chains in this list originate from one sample, sequenced in a study of T cells after yellow fever vaccination. TCRdb fed the 5' RACE reads into MiXCR, producing one record per CDR3 protein. The table shows about 350,000 distinct CDR3 sequences, with 7% to 9% occurring only once. The material sequenced was PBMCs, taken more than 35 days after the first yellow fever vaccination. These receptor sequences come from a man aged 18 to 30 who received the YFV17D yellow fever vaccine.

The V and J genes are TRBV18 and TRBJ1-2, with TRBD1 identical over 7 bases. Germline V CDR1 and CDR2: KGHSH, LQKENI. The CDR3 consists of 16 residues. Germline trimming cut 3 bases from V and 0 bases from J; bases unmatched to any gene: 7. In DNA form, the CDR3 reads TGTGCCAGCTCACCGGGACAGACCAAACCTAACTATGGCTACACCTTC. Protein: CASSPGQTKPNYGYTF.

This clonotype was seen more than once but under ten times. The rearrangement links TRBV10-3 to TRBJ1-1; D ambiguous. The germline CDR1 and CDR2 sequences are ENHRY and SYGVKD. The CDR3 is 16 amino acids. V lost 2 bases and J lost 3, with 16 bases in between. The CDR3 protein is CAISEAVGYGDTEAFF. As DNA, the CDR3 is TGTGCCATCAGTGAGGCTGTGGGATACGGGGACACTGAAGCTTTCTTT.

The chain combines TRBV7-3 with TRBJ1-3; D might be TRBD1 (5 bases). The CDR3 covers 15 residues. Trimming shortened V by 5 bases and J by 4 bases, and 15 bases separated the two germline ends. Germline CDR1 reads SGHTA; CDR2 reads FQGTGA. Here the CDR3 reads CASSPAGGEGNTIYF. DNA of the CDR3: TGTGCCAGCAGCCCTGCCGGGGGGGAAGGAAACACCATATATTTT.

This clonotype was counted a few times. V is TRBV20-1 and J is TRBJ2-3; 9 nucleotides match TRBD2. CDR1 and CDR2 from the germline V gene are DFQATT and SNEGSKA (reference sequence). V shed 0 bases and J 1 base; nucleotides not matched to a gene: 2. The CDR3 runs to 15 residues. CDR3 nucleotide sequence: TGCAGTGCTAGAGAATCTAGCGGGGGCACAGATACGCAGTATTTT. This codes for CSARESSGGTDTQYF.

This clonotype was seen a few times. J is TRBJ2-3 and V is TRBV24-1; D assignment may be TRBD1 or TRBD2 (5 bases each). The germline V and J ends were trimmed by 3 bases and 6 bases, with 15 bases remaining between them. This CDR3 is 15 amino acids long. In germline, CDR1 is KGHDR, CDR2 SFDVKD. The CDR3, as DNA: TGTGCCACCAGTGATAGCTGGGGCGGGTCTGATACGCAGTATTTT. Encoded protein: CATSDSWGGSDTQYF.

This clonotype was seen a few times. V and J are TRBV9 and TRBJ1-2, with D possibly being TRBD1 (6 bases). Trimming cost V 4 bases and J 4 bases, with 14 bases left between them. The CDR3 is made up of 14 amino acids. Germline CDR1 is SGDLS and CDR2 is YYNGEE. Here the CDR3 DNA reads TGTGCCAGCAGCAGCACCGGGACAATCTATGGCTACACCTTC. Amino acid sequence: CASSSTGTIYGYTF.

The chain couples TRBV6-5 to TRBJ2-2; D is perhaps TRBD1 or TRBD2 (5 bases each). Germline V CDR1 and CDR2: MNHEY, SVGAGI. The CDR3 length is 15 residues. The V end lost 4 bases, the J end lost 1 base, and 10 bases lay between the germline ends. The CDR3 sequence is CASSSGTQNTGELFF. The CDR3, as DNA: TGTGCCAGCAGTTCAGGGACGCAGAACACCGGGGAGCTGTTTTTT.

There are a few counts of this clonotype. The chain uses TRBV5-1 and TRBJ1-4; 8 bases agree with TRBD1. V lost 0 bases, J lost 5 bases, and 9 bases stayed unmatched. The CDR3 runs to 17 residues. Germline V gene data show CDR1 as SGHRS and CDR2 as YFSETQ. In DNA, the CDR3 is TGCGCCAGCAGCTTGGTTTACGCGGGACAGGCAAATGAAAAACTGTTTTTT. This codes for CASSLVYAGQANEKLFF.

This clonotype was observed a handful of times. The chain carries TRBV7-9 and TRBJ1-2, with a weak D call TRBD1 (5 bases). The length of the CDR3 is 15 residues. The V end lost 5 bases, the J end lost 1 base, and 14 bases lay between the germline ends. Germline CDR1 SEHNR, CDR2 FQNEAQ (reference sequence). The CDR3: CASSLSDSLNYGYTF. DNA of the CDR3: TGTGCCAGCAGCCTATCCGACAGCCTTAACTATGGCTACACCTTC.

This clonotype was observed many times. The CDR3 protein is CASSFTGGDEQFF. The CDR3 DNA reads TGTGCCAGCAGCTTCACCGGGGGGGATGAGCAGTTCTTC. V and J are TRBV7-9 and TRBJ2-1; 8 bases are shared with TRBD2. The CDR3 is made up of 13 amino acids. Trimming took 3 bases from V and 8 from J; bases not matched to a gene: 3. Germline assignment: CDR1 SEHNR and CDR2 FQNEAQ (reference sequence).

There are a few counts of this clonotype. The chain joins TRBV11-2 to TRBJ2-5; D possibly uses TRBD1 or TRBD2 (6 bases each). V was shortened by 10 bases and J by 5 bases, with 14 bases between the two germline ends. Germline V lookup: CDR1 SGHAT, CDR2 FQNNGV. The CDR3 has 12 residues. The CDR3: CATRGLGETQYF. CDR3 in DNA: TGTGCCACTCGGGGGCTTGGGGAGACCCAGTACTTC.

This clonotype has more than one count but fewer than ten. This rearrangement joins TRBV18 to TRBJ2-7; 9 bases fit TRBD1. CDR3 length equals 15 residues. V shed 6 bases and J 4 bases; nucleotides not matched to a gene: 10. Germline CDR1 is KGHSH and CDR2 is LQKENI. CDR3 DNA: TGTGCCAGCTCTTTAGGGACAGGGTTCATTTACGAGCAGTACGTC. It yields the protein CASSLGTGFIYEQYV.

There are many counts of this clonotype. The chain combines TRBV29-1 with TRBJ2-2; 14 bases line up with TRBD2. The V gene's germline CDR1 is SQVTM and CDR2 ANQGSEA. Trimming took 3 bases from V and 6 from J; bases not matched to a gene: 3. The CDR3 totals 15 residues. The CDR3 DNA reads TGCAGCGTTGACGGACTAGCGGGGGGATCCGGGGAGCTGTTTTTT. Translating it yields CSVDGLAGGSGELFF.

This clonotype was picked up a small number of times. The chain carries TRBV7-9 and TRBJ2-5; D is uncertain. The ends were cut back, 4 bases at V and 3 bases at J, with 6 bases in the middle. The CDR3 is made up of 12 amino acids. CDR1 is SEHNR and CDR2 is FQNEAQ in the germline V gene (reference sequence). CDR3 sequence: CASSSQKETQYF. As DNA, the CDR3 is TGTGCCAGCAGCTCCCAAAAAGAGACCCAGTACTTC.

The genes are TRBV7-3 and TRBJ1-2; D is unclear. The CDR3 spans 14 residues. Trimming removed 5 bases from V and 8 bases from J, with 18 bases in between. Germline assignment: CDR1 SGHTA and CDR2 FQGTGA. CDR3 region: CASSILPGGSGYTF. CDR3 DNA sequence: TGTGCCAGCAGCATCCTCCCGGGAGGCAGCGGCTACACCTTC.

This clonotype was seen only a few times. The rearrangement uses TRBV20-1 and TRBJ2-3; the D is unclear. The CDR3 spans 10 residues. Trimming stripped 4 bases from V and 8 bases from J, with 7 bases between. From germline, CDR1 is DFQATT and CDR2 SNEGSKA (reference sequence). The CDR3 protein is CSAKQSTQYF. CDR3 nucleotide sequence: TGCAGTGCTAAGCAGAGTACGCAGTATTTT.

This chain uses TRBV27 with TRBJ2-3; 11 bases map to TRBD2. The V gene's germline CDR1 is MNHEY and CDR2 SMNVEV (reference sequence). The CDR3 spans 15 residues. V shed 4 bases, J shed 6 bases, and the junction held 6 bases outside the gene matches. CDR3 coding DNA: TGTGCCAGCAGTTCCGTAGCGGGGGGGCCCGATACGCAGTATTTT. Translated, it gives CASSSVAGGPDTQYF.

This clonotype came up a few times. The chain carries TRBV7-2 and TRBJ1-1; D unresolved. With 3 bases removed from V and 1 base from J, the gap between germline ends came to 9 bases. Germline CDR1 reads SGHTA; CDR2 reads FQGNSA. CDR3 size: 14 residues. The CDR3, as DNA: TGTGCCAGCAGCTTTATAAGCCGGAACACTGAAGCTTTCTTT. Its translation is CASSFISRNTEAFF.